This T cell receptor beta chain was sequenced for a study of read filtering for tumor transcriptome and immune sequencing. Study in general: R-ISS stage counts were roughly 8 for I, 15 to 20 for II, six or seven for III.

Molecular barcoded adaptors covering alpha/delta and beta/gamma chains were used on approximately 400 ng RNA. TCRdb analysed the reads with MiXCR anew, one entry per CDR3 protein. The repertoire has about 46,000 distinct CDR3 sequences, roughly 20% of them found once; the top ten carry less than 45%. In this sample, this clonotype turned up many times. The sample was a population of CD138-negative cells sorted from bone marrow. The receptor's source is a donor aged 40 or over with multiple myeloma.

CDR3 sequence reads: CASSRSTGELFF. CDR3 DNA: TGTGCCAGCAGCCGGTCCACCGGGGAGCTGTTTTTT. V gene TRBV6-2 or TRBV6-3 combines with J gene TRBJ2-2; D is unclear. CDR1 and CDR2 from the germline V gene are MNHEY and SVGEGT. V lost 6 bases and J 4 bases, leaving 6 bases between the germline ends. This CDR3 spans 12 amino acids.